The 5 T cell receptor beta chains below come from one sample, sequenced in a study of OX40 agonist ivuxolimab in advanced cancers. Only in-frame clones appear in the TCRdb table, and some are missing; sequencing was by immunoSEQ multiplex PCR. The sample carries some 47,000 clones, over 80% recorded once. Here the sequenced sample was CD4+ or CD8+ T cells sorted from blood, taken in a trial of the OX40 agonist ivuxolimab. These receptors originate from an adult with an advanced solid tumor such as melanoma, head and neck, liver or kidney cancer.

The V call is TRBV6-4, the J call TRBJ1-2, with D uncertain. Germline CDR1 and CDR2: MRHNA and SNTAGT. This CDR3 region has 12 residues. Trimming removed 5 bases from V and 5 bases from J, with 9 bases in between. The CDR3 reads CASSSEWYGYTF. DNA of the CDR3: TGTGCCAGCAGTTCCGAGTGGTATGGCTACACCTTC.

This clone was seen just once. The gene calls are TRBV10-2 and TRBJ2-1, with D maybe TRBD2 (5 bases). The CDR3 is 13 residues long. The germline V gene encodes CDR1 WSHSY and CDR2 SAAADI. With 8 bases removed from V and 10 bases from J, the gap between germline ends came to 18 bases. CDR3 residues: CASGAPLAGEQFF. CDR3 coding DNA: TGCGCCAGCGGAGCCCCCCTAGCAGGAGAGCAGTTCTTC.

This sequence joins TRBV13 and TRBJ2-1, with 7 bases fitting TRBD2. Germline CDR1 PRHDT, CDR2 FYEKMQ (reference sequence). The V and J ends lost 3 bases and 9 bases, in that order; junction bases with no gene match: 2. The length of the CDR3 is 12 residues. In DNA form, the CDR3 reads TGTGCCAGCAGCTTCCCGGGGGGTGAGCAGTTCTTC. Amino acids: CASSFPGGEQFF.

The V call is TRBV21-1, the J call TRBJ2-5; the DNA was not used to check the table's D call, TRBD2. Near its end, the DNA agrees better with TRBJ2-7, so the J call may be wrong. TRBV21-1 represents a pseudogene. The CDR3 consists of 20 residues. The CDR3, as DNA: TGTGCCAGCAGCAAAGTAAGGGACTATACTCCATCGCTATACTCCTACGAGCAGTACTTC. This sequence encodes CASSKVRDYTPSLYSYEQYF.

CDR3 nucleotides: TGTGCCAGCAGCTTAGAGGGGGGTAACAATGAGCAGTTCTTC. Its translation is CASSLEGGNNEQFF. The chain carries TRBV11-3 and TRBJ2-1, with a weak D call TRBD2 (6 bases). The CDR3 sequence is 14 residues long. Between the trimmed V and J ends, which lost 0 bases and 5 bases, there was a span of 8 bases. The V gene's germline CDR1 is SGHNT and CDR2 YENEEA.